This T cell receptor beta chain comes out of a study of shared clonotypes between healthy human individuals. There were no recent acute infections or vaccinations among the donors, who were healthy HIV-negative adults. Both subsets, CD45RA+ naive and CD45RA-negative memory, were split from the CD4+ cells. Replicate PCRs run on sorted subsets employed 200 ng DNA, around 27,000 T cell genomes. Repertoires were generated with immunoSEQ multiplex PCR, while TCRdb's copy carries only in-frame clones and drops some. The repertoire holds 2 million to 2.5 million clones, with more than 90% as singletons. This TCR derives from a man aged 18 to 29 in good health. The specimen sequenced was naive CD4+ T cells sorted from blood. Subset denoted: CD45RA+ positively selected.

The CDR3 coding sequence is TGTGCCATCAGTGAATCGGAGGGGGACTACTACGAGCAGTACTTC. Amino acids: CAISESEGDYYEQYF. This chain uses TRBV10-3 with TRBJ2-7; tentative D call: TRBD2 (7 bases). V was clipped by 3 bases and J by 3 bases, with 15 bases between them. Germline CDR1 is ENHRY and CDR2 is SYGVKD. This CDR3 region has 15 residues.